This TCR beta chain came from a study of post-analysis software for immune sequencing data. Study results and caveats: Included in a set of roughly 5 TRBV segments more frequent in patients than controls were TRBV5-6, TRBV5-1 and TRBV20-1.

Ten or more counts support this clonotype. The antigen remains unidentified. Sequencing libraries made from TCR beta cDNA carried unique molecular identifiers. TCRdb called the PCR reads again in MiXCR, with one record for every CDR3 protein. The data hold about 210,000 distinct CDR3 sequences, with 29% observed a single time. The CDR3 length is 14 residues. Germline-derived CDR1 and CDR2 are SGDLS and YYNGEE. V was pared by 4 bases and J by 5 bases, with 14 bases between. The TCR was taken from a girl aged 2-17 years with multiple sclerosis. The sequenced material came from blood. The genes are TRBV9 and TRBJ2-3; D tentatively reads TRBD1 or TRBD2 (6 bases each). CDR3: CASSKGGPGDTQYF. The CDR3 DNA reads as TGTGCCAGCAGCAAAGGGGGGCCCGGAGATACGCAGTATTTT. The full variable domain, in which reference TRBV9 and TRBJ2-3 provide the parts outside the CDR3, is DSGVTQTPKHLITATGQRVTLRCSPRSGDLSVYWYQQSLDQGLQFLIQYYNGEERAKGNILERFSAQQFPDLHSELNLSSLELGDSALYFCASSKGGPGDTQYFGPGTRLTVL.